This T cell receptor beta chain was sequenced in a study of blood T cell repertoires in COVID-19. Some clones are missing from TCRdb's copy, which holds only in-frame ones; the method was immunoSEQ multiplex PCR. The sample has hundreds of thousands of clones; roughly 90% are singletons. V was shortened by 1 base and J by 2 bases, with 10 bases between the two germline ends. Germline V CDR1 and CDR2: LGHDT, YNNKEL (reference sequence). CDR3 length: 15 residues. The source of this sequence is a man between 60 and 75 years old who had recovered from COVID-19. Sample: peripheral blood. The rearrangement uses TRBV3-1 (or the pseudogene TRBV3-2) and TRBJ2-3; a weak D match, TRBD2 (6 bases). CDR3 region: CASSQVRTITDTQYF. The CDR3 DNA is TGTGCCAGCAGCCAAGTCCGGACTATCACAGATACGCAGTATTTT.